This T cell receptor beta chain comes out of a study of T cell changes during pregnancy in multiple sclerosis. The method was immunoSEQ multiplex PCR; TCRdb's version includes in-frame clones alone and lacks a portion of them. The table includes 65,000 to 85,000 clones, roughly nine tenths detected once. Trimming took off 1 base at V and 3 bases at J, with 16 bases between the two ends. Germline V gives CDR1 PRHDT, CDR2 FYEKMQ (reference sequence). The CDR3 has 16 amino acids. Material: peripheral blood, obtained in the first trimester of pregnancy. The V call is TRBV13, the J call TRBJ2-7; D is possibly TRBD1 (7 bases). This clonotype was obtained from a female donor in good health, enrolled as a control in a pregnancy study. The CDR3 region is CASSLAGGLQGYEQYF. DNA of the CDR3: TGTGCCAGCAGCTTAGCAGGGGGACTTCAAGGCTACGAGCAGTACTTC.